The TCR beta chain described here comes from a study of shared clonotypes between healthy human individuals. The repertoire was sequenced with immunoSEQ multiplex PCR; TCRdb's copy has only in-frame clones and lacks some. This table has about a million clones, roughly 80% appearing once. In germline, CDR1 is MNHNS, CDR2 SASEGT. This CDR3 has 14 amino acids. V was cut by 10 bases and J by 2 bases, with 18 bases left in between. V gene TRBV6-1 combines with J gene TRBJ2-7, with D possibly TRBD1 on 6 matching bases. The receptor's source is a man younger than 35 in good health. Some clones in this sample may be carry-over from other donors' samples. The sample was memory CD4+ T cells from PBMCs. As to subset: CD45RA-negative fraction. CDR3: CATWRRDTAYEQYF. The DNA for the CDR3 is TGTGCCACCTGGCGCCGGGACACCGCCTACGAGCAGTACTTC.